Below, 18 T cell receptor beta chains from the same sample are listed, as sequenced in a study of T cell responses to AZD1222 COVID-19 vaccine. Assay: immunoSEQ multiplex PCR; the TCRdb copy retains only in-frame clones and omits some. The sample yields roughly 140,000 clones, around 91% seen once. The sample here was peripheral blood, taken on day 0 of AZD1222 vaccination. These TCRs come from an adult in good health.

This clone was found a few times. The gene calls are TRBV15 and TRBJ1-2, with D perhaps TRBD1 (6 bases). This CDR3 comprises 15 residues. CDR1 and CDR2 from the germline V gene are LNHNV and YYDKDF (reference sequence). Trimming left V 0 bases short and J 4 bases short, with 12 bases between. The CDR3 DNA sequence: TGTGCCACCAGCAGAGATGAGGGGGACCTCTATGGCTACACCTTC. This translates into CATSRDEGDLYGYTF.

The rearrangement joins TRBV9 to TRBJ2-1; a possible D gene is TRBD1 (5 bases). Deletions cut 0 bases from V and 7 bases from J, with 14 bases between. Germline lookup yields CDR1 SGDLS and CDR2 YYNGEE. CDR3 length: 15 residues. CDR3 residues: CASSVAAGFRNEQFF. CDR3 sequence (DNA): TGTGCCAGCAGCGTAGCAGCAGGGTTTAGGAATGAGCAGTTCTTC. The full variable domain, its missing parts supplied by reference TRBV9 and TRBJ2-1, is DSGVTQTPKHLITATGQRVTLRCSPRSGDLSVYWYQQSLDQGLQFLIQYYNGEERAKGNILERFSAQQFPDLHSELNLSSLELGDSALYFCASSVAAGFRNEQFFGPGTRLTVL.

This chain joins TRBV19 and TRBJ1-6; the match to TRBD1 covers 7 bases. Germline V gene data show CDR1 as LNHDA and CDR2 as SQIVND (reference sequence). J gave up 7 bases and V 6 bases, and 6 bases lay outside the gene matches. The CDR3 sequence is 14 residues long. CDR3 nucleotide sequence: TGTGCCAGTAGCCGACAGGGATGGAATTCACCCCTCCACTTT. It translates to CASSRQGWNSPLHF.

This clone came up once. The chain uses TRBV11-2 and TRBJ2-7; D may correspond to TRBD1 or TRBD2 (5 bases each). Looked up from germline, CDR1 is SGHAT and CDR2 is FQNNGV. Trimming stripped 5 bases from V and 7 bases from J, with 18 bases between. This CDR3 contains 14 residues. Written as DNA, the CDR3 is TGTGCCAGCAGCCCGGTGACCGGGGCCGGGGAGCAGTACTTC. Amino acids: CASSPVTGAGEQYF.

DNA for the CDR3: TGTGCCAGTAGTATCACCTATCGGGACAGGGACAGGGGGAATGAGCAGTTCTTC. Its translation: CASSITYRDRDRGNEQFF. J is TRBJ2-1 and V is TRBV19; 11 bases line up with TRBD1. This CDR3 has 18 residues. V gave up 3 bases and J gave up 7 bases; unmatched junction bases: 14. In germline, CDR1 is LNHDA, CDR2 SQIVND (reference sequence).

The chain is built from TRBV7-8 and TRBJ2-7, with D tentatively TRBD2 (5 bases). V was clipped by 3 bases and J by 6 bases, with 12 bases between them. The CDR3 is 13 residues long. Germline CDR1 and CDR2: SGHVS and FQNEAQ. In DNA form, the CDR3 reads TGTGCCAGCAGCTTTAACGGGATCCCCGAGCAGTACTTC. Amino acid sequence: CASSFNGIPEQYF.

The V gene is TRBV13, the J gene TRBJ2-6; possible D gene TRBD2, 6 bases. Germline CDR1 reads PRHDT; CDR2 reads FYEKMQ (reference sequence). The CDR3 totals 16 residues. V dropped 4 bases and J dropped 4 bases, with 14 bases sitting between them. The CDR3 coding sequence is TGTGCCAGCAGCTCTAGTGGGGGGAGGGGGGCCAACGTCCTGACTTTC. Amino acids: CASSSSGGRGANVLTF.

This chain uses TRBV27 with TRBJ2-2; D is unclear. Trimming stripped 6 bases from V and 8 bases from J, with 4 bases between. The CDR3 has 10 residues. Germline values: CDR1 MNHEY, CDR2 SMNVEV (reference sequence). The DNA of the CDR3 is TGTGCCAGCAGAGGGGGGGAGCTGTTTTTT. It specifies CASRGGELFF.

The count of this clone is one. This chain joins TRBV3-1 (or the pseudogene TRBV3-2) and TRBJ1-1; D remains unclear. This CDR3 region has 13 residues. CDR1 LGHDT and CDR2 YNNKEL come from the germline V gene (reference sequence). Trimming removed 4 bases at V and 0 bases at J, with 6 bases between. The CDR3 here is CASSRIMNTEAFF. The CDR3 DNA reads as TGTGCCAGCAGCCGGATAATGAACACTGAAGCTTTCTTT.

V and J are TRBV19 and TRBJ1-5; D may be TRBD1 (6 bases). Germline V gene sequence: CDR1 LNHDA, CDR2 SQIVND (reference sequence). Deletions cut 10 bases from V and 7 bases from J, with 20 bases between. The CDR3 is made up of 14 amino acids. DNA of the CDR3: TGTGCCACCAATCGGGGCAGGGGTGGACAGCCCCAGCATTTT. Translation gives CATNRGRGGQPQHF.

This clone came up once. The chain employs TRBV6-1 and TRBJ2-7; TRBD2 matches 7 bases. This CDR3 spans 16 amino acids. The germline gives CDR1 MNHNS, CDR2 SASEGT. J was trimmed by 3 bases and V by 0 bases; bases with no gene match: 8. CDR3 in amino acids: CASSEARELPLYEQYF. The CDR3 nucleotides are TGTGCCAGCAGTGAAGCGCGGGAGTTACCTCTCTACGAGCAGTACTTC.

The chain uses TRBV28 and TRBJ2-7; TRBD1 matches 11 bases. J lost 5 bases, V lost 6 bases, and 12 bases had no gene match. The CDR3 spans 16 residues. Germline V gene data show CDR1 as MDHEN and CDR2 as SYDVKM. CDR3 sequence reads: CASRSWGQGVGNEQYF. As DNA, the CDR3 is TGTGCCAGCAGGTCTTGGGGACAGGGGGTAGGTAACGAGCAGTACTTC.

This clone came up a few times. The chain links TRBV6-1 to TRBJ1-2; TRBD1 is a possible D gene (5 bases). V lost 2 bases to trimming and J lost 7 bases, with 8 bases between them. There are 12 residues in the CDR3. CDR1 and CDR2 (germline): MNHNS, SASEGT. The DNA of the CDR3 is TGTGCCAGCAGTGAAACAGGTCTTGGCTACACCTTC. Translating it yields CASSETGLGYTF.

Only a few counts were recorded for this clone. The chain combines TRBV2 with TRBJ2-4; 10 nucleotides match TRBD1. The V gene end was trimmed by 6 bases and the J gene end by 0 bases; junction bases not matched to a gene: 11. The CDR3 runs to 18 residues. Germline CDR1 and CDR2: SNHLY and FYNNEI. The CDR3 DNA sequence: TGTGCCAGCAGCTCGGGACAGGGGATGAGTGTAGCCAAAAACATTCAGTACTTC. This translates into CASSSGQGMSVAKNIQYF.

This clone is a singleton in its sample. The genes are TRBV18 and TRBJ1-4; D not resolved. In germline, CDR1 is KGHSH, CDR2 LQKENI. This CDR3 comprises 13 residues. Trimming took 6 bases from V and 0 from J, leaving 5 bases between them. The CDR3 DNA follows: TGTGCCAGCTCGCGCTCAACTAATGAAAAACTGTTTTTT. Protein: CASSRSTNEKLFF.

The gene calls are TRBV29-1 and TRBJ2-7; D may correspond to TRBD1 or TRBD2 (6 bases each). CDR3 length: 16 amino acids. Germline CDR1 reads SQVTM; CDR2 reads ANQGSEA. The ends were cut back, 7 bases at V and 2 bases at J, with 24 bases in the middle. The CDR3 here is CSARRGTGFAAYEQYF. The CDR3 DNA sequence: TGCAGCGCCCGGAGGGGGACGGGGTTTGCGGCCTACGAGCAGTACTTC.

The genes are TRBV5-1 and TRBJ2-7, with D possibly being TRBD1 (5 bases). Germline CDR1 SGHRS, CDR2 YFSETQ. Deletions cut 2 bases from V and 5 bases from J, with 14 bases between. This CDR3 comprises 14 residues. CDR3 nucleotides: TGCGCCAGCAGCTTTTCGGCAGGGTCCCACGAGCAGTACTTC. Its protein is CASSFSAGSHEQYF.

This clone was detected a few times. This chain joins TRBV6-4 and TRBJ2-3; 13 bases fit TRBD2. CDR1 and CDR2 from the germline V gene are MRHNA and SNTAGT. Trimming took 5 bases from V and 1 from J; bases not matched to a gene: 3. The CDR3 is made up of 16 amino acids. Written as DNA, the CDR3 is TGTGCCAGCAGTACCGGGACTAGCGGGGGCACAGATACGCAGTATTTT. Its protein is CASSTGTSGGTDTQYF.